This TCR beta chain emerged from a study of cytomegalovirus exposure and HLA in healthy donors. About the study: Among the 350 to 500 donors who were genotyped, around 77% fell in the genetic ancestry cluster that is associated with self-reported Caucasian donors. General study points: TRBV6-2, TRBV6-3 and some other V segments were excluded as indistinguishable. An analysis done earlier found most TCR beta V segments productive about 87% or about 30% of the time.

As concerns this clone: The antigen is not known.

Germline V CDR1 and CDR2: SGHRS, YFSETQ. Unmatched junction bases numbered 6, after V lost 4 bases and J lost 2 bases. The CDR3 covers 16 residues. A multiplex PCR was run with 60 Vbeta primers and 13 Jbeta primers. TCRdb keeps only in-frame clones here, not all; method: immunoSEQ multiplex PCR. The sample shows fewer than 90,000 clones, 55% to 80% of them seen only once. This clonotype originated in a man in his forties or fifties in good health and CMV-seropositive. The V and J genes are TRBV5-1 and TRBJ2-2; 9 bases are shared with TRBD2. Sequences were obtained from PBMCs. CDR3 region: CASSAASGANTGELFF. Written as DNA, the CDR3 is TGCGCCAGCAGCGCTGCTAGCGGGGCCAACACCGGGGAGCTGTTTTTT.